The following is a T cell receptor beta chain sequence with its context. Its antigen is currently unknown. This entry comes from a study of shared clonotypes between healthy human individuals. Here immunoSEQ multiplex PCR was the method, and the copy in TCRdb shows in-frame clones only, minus some. The repertoire includes about 2.1 million clones, around 93% of them detected once, and more than 1.5% sits in the top ten. From germline, CDR1 is LNHNV and CDR2 YYDKDF (reference sequence). The J segment lost 3 bases and the V segment lost 8 bases, leaving 3 bases of the junction unmatched. The CDR3 is made up of 13 amino acids. Study observations and caveats: Non-shared clonotypes had lower generation probabilities than clonotypes shared by all four sorted-subset donors.

Positive CCR7 selection of CD45RO-negative cells yielded the naive CD8 cells, and terminally differentiated effector memory CD45RA+ cells were excluded. All of the donors resided in Nashville, Tennessee, and each was a Caucasian adult. This rearrangement joins TRBV15 to TRBJ2-7; 11 bases are shared with TRBD1. The receptor was derived from a man younger than 35 in good health. Some clones in this sample may be carry-over from other donors' samples. The sample was naive CD8+ T cells from PBMCs. CDR3 sequence: CATEGQGGYEQYF. The CDR3 DNA reads TGTGCCACCGAGGGACAGGGGGGCTACGAGCAGTACTTC.